A single T cell receptor (beta chain) is shown here with its context. TCRdb's table, derived via immunoSEQ multiplex PCR, lists solely in-frame clones and lacks some. The sample shows 200,000 or so clones, over 70% of them seen only once. The data stem from a study of blood T cell repertoires in COVID-19. The CDR3 runs to 14 residues. Germline-derived CDR1 and CDR2 are MNHEY and SMNVEV (reference sequence). The germline V and J ends were trimmed by 6 bases and 2 bases, with 11 bases remaining between them. The sequence came from a man in his 60s with active or convalescent COVID-19. The chain links TRBV27 to TRBJ1-5; D may be TRBD1 (6 bases). Sequences were obtained from peripheral blood. The CDR3 loop is CASRRSGGNQPQHF. The CDR3 nucleotides are TGTGCCAGCAGGCGATCAGGGGGCAATCAGCCCCAGCATTTT.